Here is one T cell receptor beta chain with its context. What antigen it recognizes has not been identified. The data were obtained in a study of cytomegalovirus exposure and HLA in healthy donors (dated by TCRdb to 2017 to 2019). With regard to the full study: According to an earlier analysis of 450 to 650 of the donors, about 179 million T cells yielded 117 million unique TCR beta sequences and about 300 Gb of sequence data. Every repertoire in the discovery cohort had been generated on one and the same sequencing platform. A later genetic analysis took genome-wide SNP genotypes for about 55% of the 666 donors and used that subset as a discovery cohort. Along with the approximately 650-subject first cohort, a separate validation cohort of over a hundred different subjects was used. Among the roughly 400 genotyped donors, approximately 76% belonged to the genetic ancestry cluster associated with self-reported Caucasian donors. Roughly five DR-DQ haplotypes were handled as single units for association and clustering because linkage in the cohort was strong. An earlier analysis of approximately 500 of the donors applied high-throughput TCR beta sequencing to assess whether each TCR beta V gene segment acted as functional or pseudogenic. Across around 400 genotyped donors of the cohort, an average of roughly 250,000 unique TCR beta nucleotide sequences per donor were sequenced, and 15% to 20% of those sequences were non-productive. Alongside the repertoire data, information on donor age, sex, ethnicity and CMV serostatus was compiled. Rather than drawing on any new phenotypic data, the later analysis identified candidate immune exposures from TCR beta sequences and the way those sequences occurred across donors. The aim of the study was to test whether cataloging public T cell receptors could identify signatures of past pathogen exposure. The study profiled the T cell repertoires of 500 to 800 subjects by immunosequencing and related them to cytomegalovirus serostatus. Typing coverage differed by locus: A, B, C, DRB1 and DQB1 were typed in about 629-640 donors, DQA1 in 522, DPA1 in around 600, and DPB1 in 472. Both class I and class II loci were covered by HLA typing, at four-digit resolution. A later analysis re-examined previously published TCR beta repertoires from more than 550 donors and added high-resolution HLA genotyping to investigate patterns of TCR occurrence. High-throughput TCR immunosequencing, statistical association of individual TCRs with disease status, and machine learning were combined to predict cytomegalovirus infection status. Approximately 310 gigabases of sequencing data and around 85 million unique TCR sequences made up an early release that covered some 640 HLA-typed donors.

Libraries were constructed by the immunoSEQ multiplex PCR assay. The multiplex PCR relied on a mix of 60 forward primers for TCR Vbeta segments and 13 reverse primers for TCR Jbeta segments. The CDR3 region of rearranged TCR beta genes was amplified from genomic DNA with a multiplex PCR assay. On the Illumina HiSeq System, the amplified TCR beta libraries were sequenced as 87-base-pair reads. On the authors' methods: A later analysis tallied 80 million to 95 million unique TCR beta chains across the 600 to 700 repertoires, and approximately 9.9 million of those chains were shared by two or more donors. A nearest-neighbor algorithm error-corrected the raw reads and collapsed the reads into unique sequences, merging closely related sequences to remove PCR and sequencing errors. To assign V, D and J gene segments, CDR3 sequences were aligned to IMGT reference sequences. For a sequence to be retained, a match of at least six nucleotides to both a V gene segment and a J gene segment was required. Rearrangements were called productive when the CDR3 lacked stop codons and stayed in frame with V and J; all others were non-productive. Following IMGT convention, CDR3 was defined as the stretch from the second conserved V-encoded cysteine to the conserved J-encoded phenylalanine. The earlier analysis of about 560 of the donors excluded any sequence lacking an unambiguous match to a single V gene segment. In an earlier analysis of several hundred of the donors, V segments were called functional above 56.7% productive rearrangements and were called segregating when the between-donor standard deviation exceeded 5%. A statistical classification framework was built for diagnosing cytomegalovirus status from the catalog of TCR beta chain sequences. V and J gene assignment, in a later analysis, came from comparing TCR nucleotide sequences with IMGT/GENE-DB human TR gene sequences. Using the TCRdist pipeline, a later analysis assigned CDR3 sequences along with most-parsimonious VDJ recombination scenarios. In a later analysis, each TCR beta chain was defined by its CDR3 amino acid sequence together with its V-gene family, and reads lacking a unique V-gene family were excluded. A later analysis removed several hundred highly shared, low-generation-probability nucleotide sequences to deal with suspected cross-contamination and a sequencing artifact. A later analysis calculated a clonal expansion index for each public chain from normalized within-repertoire ranks of inferred template counts. In a later analysis, generation probabilities were computed with a VDJ recombination model fitted to out-of-frame rearrangements, and the resulting probabilities were checked against IGoR. In a later analysis, TCR-TCR, TCR-HLA and TCR-CMV co-occurrence was scored with hypergeometric tests, and a repertoire-size bias correction was applied to TCR pairs. To estimate false discovery rates, a later analysis permuted the HLA or CMV assignments 20 times. In a later analysis, co-occurring TCRs were grouped with DBSCAN, and TCRdist sequence similarity was added when clustering was performed within HLA-allele-positive subsets. For co-occurrence clustering, repertoires with fewer than 30,000 or more than 120,000 public chains were excluded, along with five or six repertoires with anomalous nucleotide sharing. TCRdb provides this immuneACCESS table in a form limited to in-frame rearrangements. Some clones are lacking; in checked studies, under half of them reflect an unresolved V gene, and why the rest are absent is not known. That table supplies the V and J calls and clone size; D and trimming were determined from the DNA. The sample table gives 45,000 to 70,000 clones. The ten largest clones capture 12% of the sample.

Broader findings and caveats from the paper: A cluster of highly shared sequence variants was judged likely to represent a technical artifact of the sequencing pipeline. V-gene and J-gene trimming of TCR beta chains was associated with a missense DCLRE1C variant in a later genetic analysis, and the association was replicated in an independent cohort. A further reported finding was that TCR beta sequences accurately predicted the HLA-A and HLA-B alleles for most subjects in the first cohort. Three of the identified cytomegalovirus-associated TCR beta chains were confirmed in vitro to be specific for cytomegalovirus antigens. A total of 150 to 200 TCR beta chains were listed by the study as associated with cytomegalovirus. The classifier was reported to diagnose cytomegalovirus status with high specificity and sensitivity in both the original cohort and the validation cohort. When HLA alleles, especially DR and DQ, strongly co-occurred, attributing TCR associations to individual alleles was difficult. Because counts were too low, 15 to 20 rarely observed V segments, including chromosome 9 orphons, were excluded from the earlier analysis of a few hundred of the donors. Some IMGT-functional V segments, including TRBV6-2 and TRBV6-3, could not be told apart with the 87-base-pair reads, so those segments were excluded. The authors suggested that the approach could potentially be generalized to other disease states and immunological phenotypes. In a later analysis, the rate of TCR association differed among HLA loci, with DRB1 alleles having the most associated TCRs and HLA-C alleles having the fewest. According to a later analysis, parvovirus B19, influenza, CMV and Epstein-Barr virus appeared linked to several top co-occurrence clusters. Because some donors lacked HLA typing at each locus, the association tests relied only on the typed subset. At a false discovery rate of 0.05, a later analysis linked about 17,000 TCR beta sequences to specific HLA alleles. Most TCR sequences were seen in very few donors, while some public TCRs were found in many individuals. Linkage disequilibrium might explain the correlated functional status among segregating V segments, but an unknown experimental factor could not be excluded. Broadly in line with IMGT annotations, most TCR beta V segments showed up in productive rearrangements about 87% or about 30% of the time in an earlier analysis of around 550 of the donors. The cohort was sequenced for TCR beta chains only, and without alpha or paired-chain data the features that could be detected were limited. Immune exposure information for the cohort was limited to CMV serostatus. Presence/absence analyses assumed roughly uniform sequencing depth across donors, an assumption that may not hold. Compared with equally common non-associated chains, HLA-associated TCR beta chains in a later analysis were more clonally expanded and had lower generation probabilities. According to a later analysis, most CMV-associated TCR beta chains appeared to be HLA-restricted, and the HLA associations seemed to be driven largely by CMV exposure. According to a later genetic analysis, donors in an Asian-associated ancestry cluster had fewer N-insertions in productive TCRs than the approximately 630-donor mean.

From the cysteine through the phenylalanine, the CDR3 covers 17 amino acids. Only the CDR3 DNA stays, 51 bases, in frame from base 1. Trimming removed 1 base from V and 3 bases from J, leaving 16 bases between the germline ends. The germline V gene sets CDR1 to SGHDT and CDR2 to YYEEEE. The cohort comprised some 680 healthy bone marrow donors. At the time of sampling, all cohort members were nominally healthy, though unrecorded immune exposures were likely present. The donor was CMV seropositive and belonged to the group of around 300 seropositive cohort members. Each donor provided a peripheral blood sample, and peripheral blood mononuclear cells were used for TCR beta sequencing. The Qiagen DNeasy Blood Extraction Kit was used to extract genomic DNA from the blood cell samples.

This sequence originates from a woman aged 30 to 39 in good health and CMV-seropositive. The sequence is built from TRBV5-6 and TRBJ2-2; TRBD1 is a weak D gene call, 5 bases matching. The sequenced material came from PBMCs. The CDR3 sequence is CASSLNRGKGYTGELFF. The DNA sequence is given as TGTGCCAGCAGCTTGAATAGGGGAAAGGGGTACACCGGGGAGCTGTTTTTT.